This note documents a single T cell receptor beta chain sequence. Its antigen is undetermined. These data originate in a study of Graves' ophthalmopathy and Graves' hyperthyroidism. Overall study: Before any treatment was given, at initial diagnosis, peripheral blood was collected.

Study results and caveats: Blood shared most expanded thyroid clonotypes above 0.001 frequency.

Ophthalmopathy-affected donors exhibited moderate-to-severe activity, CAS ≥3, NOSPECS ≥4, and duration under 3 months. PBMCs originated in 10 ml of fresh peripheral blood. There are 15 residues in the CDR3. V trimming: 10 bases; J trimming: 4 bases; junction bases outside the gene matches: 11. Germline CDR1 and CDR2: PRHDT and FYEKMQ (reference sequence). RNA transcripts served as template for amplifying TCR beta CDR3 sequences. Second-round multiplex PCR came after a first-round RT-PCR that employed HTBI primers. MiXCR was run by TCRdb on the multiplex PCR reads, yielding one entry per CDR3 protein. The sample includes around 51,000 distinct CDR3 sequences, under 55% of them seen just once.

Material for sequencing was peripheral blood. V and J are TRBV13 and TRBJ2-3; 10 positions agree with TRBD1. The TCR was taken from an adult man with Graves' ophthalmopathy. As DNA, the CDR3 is TGTGCCACCCAAGAGCGGGGACAGGGGTCAGATACGCAGTATTTT. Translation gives CATQERGQGSDTQYF.